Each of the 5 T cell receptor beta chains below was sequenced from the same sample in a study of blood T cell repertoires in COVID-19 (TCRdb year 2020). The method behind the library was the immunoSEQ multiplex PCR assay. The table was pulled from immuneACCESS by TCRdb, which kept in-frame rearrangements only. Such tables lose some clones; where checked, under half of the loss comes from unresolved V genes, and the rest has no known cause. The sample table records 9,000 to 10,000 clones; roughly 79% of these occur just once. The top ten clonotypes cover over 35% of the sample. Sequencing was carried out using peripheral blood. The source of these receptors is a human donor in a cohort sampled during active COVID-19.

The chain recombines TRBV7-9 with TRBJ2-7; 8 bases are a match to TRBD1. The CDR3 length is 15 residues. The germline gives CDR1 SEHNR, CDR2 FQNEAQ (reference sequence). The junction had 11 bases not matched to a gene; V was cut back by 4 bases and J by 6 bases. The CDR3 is CASSSQGARDGEQYF. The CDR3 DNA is TGTGCCAGCAGCTCCCAGGGGGCTCGCGACGGCGAGCAGTACTTC.

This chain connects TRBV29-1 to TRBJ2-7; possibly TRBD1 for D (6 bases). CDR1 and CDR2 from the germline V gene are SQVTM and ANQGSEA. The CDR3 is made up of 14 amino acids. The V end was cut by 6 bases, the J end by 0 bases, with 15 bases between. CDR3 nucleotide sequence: TGCAGCGTCGCTACGGACAGCCCCTCCTACGAGCAGTACTTC. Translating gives CSVATDSPSYEQYF.

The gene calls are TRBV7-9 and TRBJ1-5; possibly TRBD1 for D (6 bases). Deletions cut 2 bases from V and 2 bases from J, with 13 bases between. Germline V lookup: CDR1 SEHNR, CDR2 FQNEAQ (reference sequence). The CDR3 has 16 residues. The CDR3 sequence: CASSLITGTGNQPQHF. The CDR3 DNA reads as TGTGCCAGCAGCTTAATCACAGGGACGGGCAATCAGCCCCAGCATTTT.

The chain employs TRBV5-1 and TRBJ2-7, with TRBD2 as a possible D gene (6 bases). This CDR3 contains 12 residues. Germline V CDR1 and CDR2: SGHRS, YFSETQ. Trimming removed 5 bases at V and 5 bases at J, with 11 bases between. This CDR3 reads CASRAGGDEQYF. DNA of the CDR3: TGCGCCAGCAGGGCGGGCGGGGACGAGCAGTACTTC.

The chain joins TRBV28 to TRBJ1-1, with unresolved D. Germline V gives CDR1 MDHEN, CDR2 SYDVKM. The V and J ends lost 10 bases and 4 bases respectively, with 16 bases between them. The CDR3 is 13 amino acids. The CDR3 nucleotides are TGTGCCATTTATGGGTTTTCGGGCACTGAAGCTTTCTTT. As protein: CAIYGFSGTEAFF. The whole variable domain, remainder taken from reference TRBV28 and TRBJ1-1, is DVKVTQSSRYLVKRTGEKVFLECVQDMDHENMFWYRQDPGLGLRLIYFSYDVKMKEKGDIPEGYSVSREKKERFSLILESASTNQTSMYLCAIYGFSGTEAFFGQGTRLTVV.